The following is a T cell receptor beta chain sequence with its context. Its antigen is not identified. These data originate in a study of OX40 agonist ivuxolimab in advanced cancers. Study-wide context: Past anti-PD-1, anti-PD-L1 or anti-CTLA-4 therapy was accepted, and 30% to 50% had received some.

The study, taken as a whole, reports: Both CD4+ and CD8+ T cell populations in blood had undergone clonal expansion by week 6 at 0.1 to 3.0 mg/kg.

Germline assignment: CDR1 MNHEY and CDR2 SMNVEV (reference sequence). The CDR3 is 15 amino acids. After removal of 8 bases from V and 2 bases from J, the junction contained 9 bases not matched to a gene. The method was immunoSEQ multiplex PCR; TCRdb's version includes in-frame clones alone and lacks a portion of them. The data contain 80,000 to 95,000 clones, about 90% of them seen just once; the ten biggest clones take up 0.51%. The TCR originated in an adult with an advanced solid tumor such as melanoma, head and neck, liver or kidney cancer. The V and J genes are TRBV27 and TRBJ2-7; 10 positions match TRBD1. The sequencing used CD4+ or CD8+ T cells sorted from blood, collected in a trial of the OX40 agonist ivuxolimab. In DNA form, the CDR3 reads TGTGCCAGCCATACTGGGACAGGGGTCGCCTACGAGCAGTACTTC. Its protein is CASHTGTGVAYEQYF.